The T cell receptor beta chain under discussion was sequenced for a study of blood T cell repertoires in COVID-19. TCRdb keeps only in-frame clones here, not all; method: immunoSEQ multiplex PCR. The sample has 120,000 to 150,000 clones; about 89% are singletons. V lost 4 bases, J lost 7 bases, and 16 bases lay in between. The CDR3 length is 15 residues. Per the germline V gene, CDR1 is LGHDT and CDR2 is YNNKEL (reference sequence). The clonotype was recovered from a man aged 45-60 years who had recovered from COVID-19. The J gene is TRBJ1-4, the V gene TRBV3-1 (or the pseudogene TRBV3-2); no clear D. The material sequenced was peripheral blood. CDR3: CASSRGVRFSEKLFF. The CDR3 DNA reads TGTGCCAGCAGCCGTGGTGTCCGATTTAGTGAAAAACTGTTTTTT.